What follows are 16 T cell receptor beta chains derived from one specimen sequenced in a study of shared clonotypes between healthy human individuals. Repertoires were generated with immunoSEQ multiplex PCR, while TCRdb's copy carries only in-frame clones and drops some. The sample carries over 700,000 clones, approximately 72% recorded once. Material: memory CD4+ T cells sorted from blood. Subset: CD45RA-negative fraction. The receptor source for this set is a woman aged 25 to 39 in good health.

The CDR3 is CASSLVAGLTDTQYF. The CDR3 DNA reads as TGTGCCAGCAGCTTAGTAGCGGGCCTCACAGATACGCAGTATTTT. The rearrangement links TRBV7-6 to TRBJ2-3, with 7 bases aligning to TRBD2. This CDR3 spans 15 amino acids. Per germline, CDR1 SGHVS and CDR2 FNYEAQ. With 1 base clipped from V and 2 bases from J, the junction kept 3 bases outside the gene matches.

The rearrangement uses TRBV19 and TRBJ2-1; 8 bases fit TRBD2. J was trimmed by 9 bases and V by 2 bases; bases with no gene match: 9. The CDR3 consists of 15 residues. Per germline, CDR1 LNHDA and CDR2 SQIVND (reference sequence). CDR3 amino acids: CASSILRGGPGEQFF. CDR3 sequence (DNA): TGTGCCAGTAGTATACTCCGCGGGGGGCCGGGTGAGCAGTTCTTC.

The chain couples TRBV28 to TRBJ2-5, with D maybe TRBD1 (5 bases). CDR1 and CDR2 from the germline V gene are MDHEN and SYDVKM. CDR3 length: 18 residues. Trimming took 3 bases from V and 0 from J, leaving 20 bases between them. In DNA form, the CDR3 reads TGTGCCAGCAGTTTGGTACAAATGCGGACAAAACACCAAGAGACCCAGTACTTC. This gives the protein CASSLVQMRTKHQETQYF.

Worth noting for this clone: The junction differs from germline at one of its ends, possibly a read error. This chain uses TRBV4-2 with TRBJ2-1; 7 bases match TRBD2. There are 11 residues in the CDR3. Germline lookup yields CDR1 LGHNA and CDR2 YNFKEQ. The CDR3 is CASAIGTTIVF. The CDR3 DNA reads TGTGCCAGCGCCATCGGGACTACCATAGTCTTC.

This rearrangement joins TRBV10-2 to TRBJ2-3; D remains ambiguous. The CDR3 loop spans 13 amino acids. V lost 6 bases, J lost 5 bases, and 12 bases lay in between. Germline V CDR1 and CDR2: WSHSY, SAAADI. The CDR3 protein is CASRLLLGDTQYF. The CDR3 coding sequence is TGCGCCAGCAGGTTGCTCCTGGGAGATACGCAGTATTTT.

The chain is built from TRBV20-1 and TRBJ2-7, with D possibly TRBD1 on 5 matching bases. The V and J ends lost 7 bases and 3 bases respectively, with 7 bases between them. The CDR3 has 10 amino acids. Germline CDR1 DFQATT, CDR2 SNEGSKA (reference sequence). The CDR3 DNA sequence: TGCAGTGTGGACAACTACGAGCAGTACTTC. It encodes CSVDNYEQYF.

Of note for this clone: At one boundary the junction diverges from the germline segment, which might be a read error. The rearrangement joins TRBV20-1 to TRBJ2-3; 12 bases fit TRBD2. The CDR3 has 11 residues. Germline-derived CDR1 and CDR2 are DFQATT and SNEGSKA (reference sequence). Here the CDR3 reads CSADPGLAGHF. CDR3 nucleotide sequence: TGCAGTGCCGATCCGGGACTAGCGGGCCATTTT.

In DNA, the CDR3 is TGTGCCAGCAGTGCAAGACTAGCGGGTTACGAGCAGTACTTC. It is translated as CASSARLAGYEQYF. This sequence joins TRBV6-1 and TRBJ2-7; 10 positions match TRBD2. The V gene end was trimmed by 4 bases and the J gene end by 4 bases; junction bases not matched to a gene: 4. This CDR3 has 14 residues. Per the germline V gene, CDR1 is MNHNS and CDR2 is SASEGT.

The chain has TRBV7-6 and TRBJ1-3, with D unclear. The V gene's germline CDR1 is SGHVS and CDR2 FNYEAQ. Trimming removed 2 bases at V and 5 bases at J, with 7 bases between. This CDR3 comprises 13 residues. CDR3 nucleotide sequence: TGTGCCAGCAGCTTATACGACCGAAACACCATATATTTT. Translation gives CASSLYDRNTIYF.

The rearrangement uses TRBV28 and TRBJ2-7, with D uncertain. There are 14 residues in the CDR3. CDR1 is MDHEN and CDR2 is SYDVKM in the germline V gene. The V end was cut by 6 bases, the J end by 2 bases, with 14 bases between. The CDR3 DNA sequence: TGTGCCAGCAGACGGACGGTGGGAACCTACGAGCAGTACTTC. This translates into CASRRTVGTYEQYF.

The chain employs TRBV2 and TRBJ1-1, with D uncertain. Trimming removed 3 bases at V and 2 bases at J, with 10 bases between. The length of the CDR3 is 14 residues. CDR1 and CDR2 from the germline V gene are SNHLY and FYNNEI. CDR3 nucleotide sequence: TGTGCCAGCAGTGACCTGGGCACCAACACTGAAGCTTTCTTT. Encoded protein: CASSDLGTNTEAFF.

This chain joins TRBV28 and TRBJ1-4; TRBD1 is a possible D gene (6 bases). Between the trimmed V and J ends, which lost 3 bases and 4 bases, there was a span of 12 bases. Per the germline V gene, CDR1 is MDHEN and CDR2 is SYDVKM. This CDR3 is built from 15 residues. The CDR3 nucleotides are TGTGCCAGCAGTTTGCTACAGGGCCTTAATGAAAAACTGTTTTTT. This sequence encodes CASSLLQGLNEKLFF.

V usage is TRBV11-2 and J usage is TRBJ2-7; D may correspond to TRBD1 or TRBD2 (6 bases each). The CDR3 spans 16 residues. V was cut by 8 bases and J by 3 bases, with 23 bases left in between. Germline CDR1 reads SGHAT; CDR2 reads FQNNGV. The CDR3 spells CASPRWGAGPDYEQYF. The CDR3 bases are TGTGCCAGCCCTCGGTGGGGGGCGGGCCCCGACTACGAGCAGTACTTC.

The count of this clone is one. Other DNA sequences in this sample translate to the same CDR3. The chain combines TRBV5-1 with TRBJ2-1; D call uncertain. CDR1 and CDR2 (germline): SGHRS, YFSETQ. The CDR3 length is 15 residues. Trimming removed 4 bases at V and 0 bases at J, with 11 bases between. Written as DNA, the CDR3 is TGCGCCAGCAGCCCTGCGCGGCCCTCCTACAATGAGCAGTTCTTC. Its protein product is CASSPARPSYNEQFF.

The chain couples TRBV25-1 to TRBJ1-3, with a possible D match to TRBD1 (5 bases). V was shortened by 4 bases and J by 0 bases, with 19 bases between the two germline ends. Germline-derived CDR1 and CDR2 are MGHDK and SYGVNS. This CDR3 contains 18 residues. CDR3: CASSGTPGTPSSGNTIYF. The CDR3 nucleotides are TGTGCCAGCAGTGGTACCCCCGGGACGCCGAGCTCTGGAAACACCATATATTTT.

V and J are TRBV5-4 and TRBJ2-2; the D is unclear. CDR3 length: 13 residues. Germline CDR1 is SGHNT and CDR2 is YYREEE (reference sequence). Deletions cut 2 bases from V and 4 bases from J, with 6 bases between. Here the CDR3 reads CASSLVSTGELFF. Here the CDR3 DNA reads TGTGCCAGCAGCTTAGTGTCCACCGGGGAGCTGTTTTTT.